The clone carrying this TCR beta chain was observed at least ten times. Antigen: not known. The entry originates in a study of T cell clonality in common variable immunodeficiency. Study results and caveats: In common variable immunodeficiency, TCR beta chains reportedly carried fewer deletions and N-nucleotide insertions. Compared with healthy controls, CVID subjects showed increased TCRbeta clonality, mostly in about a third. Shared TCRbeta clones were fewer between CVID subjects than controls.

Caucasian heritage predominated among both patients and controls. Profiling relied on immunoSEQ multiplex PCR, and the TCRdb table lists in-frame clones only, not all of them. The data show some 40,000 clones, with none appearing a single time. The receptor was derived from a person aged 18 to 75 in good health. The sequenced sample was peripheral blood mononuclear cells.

The chain's CDR3 is CASSPKSGALYGYTF. The DNA read from the CDR3 is TGTGCCAGCAGCCCTAAATCAGGCGCCCTCTATGGC. The rearrangement uses TRBV4-2 and TRBJ1-2; D remains unclear. Sequencing ends 3 residues short of the CDR3 end; the germline J gene provides the rest. The CDR3 runs to 15 residues. Germline CDR1 reads LGHNA; CDR2 reads YNFKEQ. The V end was cut by 4 bases, the J end by 4 bases, with 16 bases between.